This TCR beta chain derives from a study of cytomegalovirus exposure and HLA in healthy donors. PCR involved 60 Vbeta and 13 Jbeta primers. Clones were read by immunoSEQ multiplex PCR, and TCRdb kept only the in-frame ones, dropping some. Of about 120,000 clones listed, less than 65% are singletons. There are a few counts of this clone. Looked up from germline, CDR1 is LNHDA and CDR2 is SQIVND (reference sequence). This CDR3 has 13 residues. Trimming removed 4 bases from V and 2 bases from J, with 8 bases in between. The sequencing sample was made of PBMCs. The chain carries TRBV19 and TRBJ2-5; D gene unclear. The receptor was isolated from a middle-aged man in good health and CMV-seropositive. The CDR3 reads CASSTRQQETQYF. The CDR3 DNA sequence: TGTGCCAGTAGTACGCGCCAACAAGAGACCCAGTACTTC.